Below are 20 T cell receptor beta chains sequenced from a single sample in a study of cytomegalovirus exposure and HLA in healthy donors. Vbeta (60) and Jbeta (13) primers were used in the PCR. Profiled with immunoSEQ multiplex PCR; TCRdb holds only in-frame clones, not every one. The sample holds 100,000 to 150,000 clones, roughly 80% seen once. Sequencing was done on a sample of PBMCs. These TCRs come from a boy aged 5-17 years in good health and CMV-seronegative.

This chain uses TRBV7-2 with TRBJ2-7; TRBD1 matches 8 bases. This CDR3 has 15 amino acids. With V trimmed by 3 bases and J by 2 bases, 6 bases remained unmatched. Germline V gene data show CDR1 as SGHTA and CDR2 as FQGNSA. This CDR3 is CASSFGTGITYEQYF. CDR3 bases: TGTGCCAGCAGCTTCGGGACAGGCATTACCTACGAGCAGTACTTC. Filled out from reference TRBV7-2 and TRBJ2-7, the complete variable domain reads GAGVSQSPSNKVTEKGKDVELRCDPISGHTALYWYRQSLGQGLEFLIYFQGNSAPDKSGLPSDRFSAERTGGSVSTLTIQRTQQEDSAVYLCASSFGTGITYEQYFGPGTRLTVT.

The chain employs TRBV15 and TRBJ2-1; possible D gene TRBD1, 5 bases. The CDR3 runs to 17 residues. Germline V gene data show CDR1 as LNHNV and CDR2 as YYDKDF (reference sequence). Deletions cut 0 bases from V and 0 bases from J, with 12 bases between. DNA for the CDR3: TGTGCCACCAGCAGAGAGATGGGGCTGAGCTCCTACAATGAGCAGTTCTTC. Residues: CATSREMGLSSYNEQFF. The full variable domain, in which reference TRBV15 and TRBJ2-1 provide the parts outside the CDR3, is DAMVIQNPRYQVTQFGKPVTLSCSQTLNHNVMYWYQQKSSQAPKLLFHYYDKDFNNEADTPDNFQSRRPNTSFCFLDIRSPGLGDTAMYLCATSREMGLSSYNEQFFGPGTRLTVL.

V and J are TRBV5-4 and TRBJ1-2; D is perhaps TRBD1 (6 bases). From germline, CDR1 is SGHNT and CDR2 YYREEE (reference sequence). The V end was cut by 6 bases, the J end by 5 bases, with 17 bases between. The CDR3 runs to 14 residues. The CDR3 protein is CASIIGGSGYGYTF. In DNA form, the CDR3 reads TGTGCCAGCATCATTGGGGGCTCGGGGTATGGCTACACCTTC.

The chain couples TRBV5-4 to TRBJ1-2; 9 bases are shared with TRBD1. The trim removed 2 bases at V and 8 bases at J, leaving 10 bases unmatched. This CDR3 has 15 residues. Germline CDR1 is SGHNT and CDR2 is YYREEE (reference sequence). CDR3: CASSFPGQGNRGYTF. CDR3 nucleotides: TGTGCCAGCAGCTTTCCTGGACAGGGGAATCGGGGCTACACCTTC.

The table lists this clone with a count of one. This chain joins TRBV4-3 and TRBJ2-1; tentative D call: TRBD1 (6 bases). V lost 1 base, J lost 16 bases, and 11 bases lay in between. Germline V CDR1 and CDR2: LGHNA, YSLEER. The CDR3 is 11 residues long. The CDR3 loop reads CASSQGGHLFF. The CDR3, as DNA: TGCGCCAGCAGCCAAGGGGGACACCTATTCTTC.

This chain connects TRBV4-1 to TRBJ2-5, with 7 bases that match TRBD2. Trimming at V came to 1 base and at J to 5 bases, leaving 4 bases not matched to a gene. The CDR3 covers 14 residues. CDR1 MGHRA and CDR2 YSYEKL come from the germline V gene. CDR3 bases: TGCGCCAGCAGCCAAGTGACTAGCCGGGAGACCCAGTACTTC. Its protein product is CASSQVTSRETQYF.

This sequence joins TRBV13 and TRBJ1-1; 8 bases are a match to TRBD1. Germline V lookup: CDR1 PRHDT, CDR2 FYEKMQ (reference sequence). The CDR3 contains 17 residues. J lost 1 base, V lost 3 bases, and 10 bases had no gene match. CDR3 nucleotides: TGTGCCAGCAGCTTCATTTCCGGGACAGGCCCGAACACTGAAGCTTTCTTT. Translating it yields CASSFISGTGPNTEAFF.

The V call is TRBV7-2, the J call TRBJ2-1; 7 bases are a match to TRBD1. Losses at the gene ends were 5 bases for V and 2 bases for J; bases not matched to a gene: 0. Germline values: CDR1 SGHTA, CDR2 FQGNSA. This CDR3 comprises 13 residues. CDR3 loop: CASSGTAYNEQFF. The CDR3 coding sequence is TGTGCCAGCAGCGGGACAGCCTACAATGAGCAGTTCTTC.

The chain combines TRBV7-2 with TRBJ2-3; D perhaps matches TRBD2 (5 bases). This CDR3 is 15 amino acids long. V shed 1 base and J shed 6 bases, with 14 bases lying between them. Germline CDR1 is SGHTA and CDR2 is FQGNSA. CDR3 protein: CASSLDRGISDTQYF. CDR3 nucleotide sequence: TGTGCCAGCAGCTTAGATCGGGGAATTAGTGATACGCAGTATTTT.

This chain links TRBV5-1 with TRBJ2-2; the match to TRBD2 covers 8 bases. Trimming cost V 3 bases and J 0 bases; bases outside gene matches: 1. The germline V gene has CDR1 SGHRS and CDR2 YFSETQ. CDR3 length: 15 amino acids. The DNA of the CDR3 is TGCGCCAGCAGCTCGGGGGGGACGAACACCGGGGAGCTGTTTTTT. It yields the protein CASSSGGTNTGELFF.

The chain uses TRBV5-8 and TRBJ2-2; D unclear. V dropped 1 base and J dropped 3 bases, with 10 bases sitting between them. CDR1 and CDR2 from the germline V gene are SGHTS and YDEGEE. The CDR3 totals 15 residues. The CDR3 spells CASSLRQVDTGELFF. In nucleotides, the CDR3 is TGTGCCAGCAGCTTGAGGCAGGTGGACACCGGGGAGCTGTTTTTT.

The chain recombines TRBV5-4 with TRBJ1-2; maybe TRBD1 (6 bases). This CDR3 comprises 16 residues. Germline assignment: CDR1 SGHNT and CDR2 YYREEE (reference sequence). V shed 4 bases and J shed 0 bases, with 16 bases lying between them. CDR3 coding DNA: TGTGCCAGCAGCGGGGGCAAGAGTGAATCTAACTATGGCTACACCTTC. It translates to CASSGGKSESNYGYTF.

The V call is TRBV19, the J call TRBJ2-5; TRBD1 aligns across 8 bases. CDR1 and CDR2 from the germline V gene are LNHDA and SQIVND (reference sequence). The CDR3 length is 14 residues. The trim removed 5 bases at V and 5 bases at J, leaving 7 bases unmatched. The CDR3 DNA sequence: TGTGCCAGTAGTCGAAGGACAGGGTCGGAGACCCAGTACTTC. Protein: CASSRRTGSETQYF.

The V and J genes are TRBV19 and TRBJ2-7; the D gene is possibly TRBD2 (5 bases). Trimming left V 5 bases short and J 3 bases short, with 20 bases between. CDR3 size: 16 residues. The germline CDR1 and CDR2 sequences are LNHDA and SQIVND (reference sequence). The CDR3 is CASSPLTGLLGYEQYF. As DNA, the CDR3 is TGTGCCAGTAGTCCCCTTACCGGACTCCTCGGCTACGAGCAGTACTTC.

This sequence joins TRBV9 and TRBJ2-7; a weak D match, TRBD2 (5 bases). The CDR3 runs to 13 residues. Germline assignment: CDR1 SGDLS and CDR2 YYNGEE. Trimming took 3 bases from V and 2 from J, leaving 9 bases between them. CDR3 nucleotide sequence: TGTGCCAGCAGCGAGGAGGTAGCCTACGAGCAGTACTTC. Its protein is CASSEEVAYEQYF.

This clone has only a few counts. The genes are TRBV7-3 and TRBJ2-3, with 9 bases that match TRBD2. Per germline, CDR1 SGHTA and CDR2 FQGTGA. The CDR3 length is 17 residues. With 5 bases clipped from V and 6 bases from J, the junction kept 15 bases outside the gene matches. The CDR3 nucleotides are TGTGCCAGCAGCCTTCTGGGGGGTGTAGCGGGAGAGGATACGCAGTATTTT. It encodes CASSLLGGVAGEDTQYF.

The rearrangement joins TRBV11-3 to TRBJ1-2; TRBD1 might be the D (5 bases). There are 15 residues in the CDR3. With 5 bases removed from V and 5 bases from J, the gap between germline ends came to 18 bases. Germline-derived CDR1 and CDR2 are SGHNT and YENEEA. CDR3 loop: CASSRQGSGDYGYTF. The CDR3 DNA sequence: TGTGCCAGCAGCCGCCAGGGATCAGGAGATTATGGCTACACCTTC.

The CDR3 spells CSVEGDRAFGYTF. The CDR3, as DNA: TGCAGCGTTGAGGGGGACAGGGCCTTTGGCTACACCTTC. The chain couples TRBV29-1 to TRBJ1-2; 9 bases match TRBD1. Germline CDR1 reads SQVTM; CDR2 reads ANQGSEA. With 3 bases clipped from V and 7 bases from J, the junction kept 6 bases outside the gene matches. This CDR3 spans 13 amino acids.

The chain links TRBV4-1 to TRBJ2-7, with D perhaps TRBD1 (6 bases). The CDR3 length is 17 residues. The V gene lost 0 bases and the J gene lost 5 bases, with 20 bases spanning the gap. Germline assignment: CDR1 MGHRA and CDR2 YSYEKL. CDR3 loop: CASSQEAPGQSRDEQYF. In DNA, the CDR3 is TGCGCCAGCAGCCAAGAGGCCCCCGGACAGTCGAGGGACGAGCAGTACTTC.

The chain couples TRBV13 to TRBJ2-7; D gene unclear. Trimming left V 4 bases short and J 1 base short, with 11 bases between. Germline V gives CDR1 PRHDT, CDR2 FYEKMQ (reference sequence). This CDR3 is 14 amino acids long. The CDR3 is CASSSPLTSYEQYF. DNA for the CDR3: TGTGCCAGCAGCTCCCCTCTTACTTCCTACGAGCAGTACTTC.